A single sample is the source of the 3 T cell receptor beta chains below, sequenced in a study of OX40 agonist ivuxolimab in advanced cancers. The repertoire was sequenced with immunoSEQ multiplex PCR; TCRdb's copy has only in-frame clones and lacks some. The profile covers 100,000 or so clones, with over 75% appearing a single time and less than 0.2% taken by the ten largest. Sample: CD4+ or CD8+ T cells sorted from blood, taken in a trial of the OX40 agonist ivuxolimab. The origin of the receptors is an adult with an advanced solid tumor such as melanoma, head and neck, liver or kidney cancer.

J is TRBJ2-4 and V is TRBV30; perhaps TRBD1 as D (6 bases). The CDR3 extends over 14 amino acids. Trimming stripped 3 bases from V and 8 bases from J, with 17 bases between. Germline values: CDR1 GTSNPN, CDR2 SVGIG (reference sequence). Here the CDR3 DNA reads TGTGCCTGGAGAAGACAGGATGGCGTGGACATTCAGTACTTC. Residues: CAWRRQDGVDIQYF. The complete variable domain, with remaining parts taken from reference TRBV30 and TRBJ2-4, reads SQTIHQWPATLVQPVGSPLSLECTVEGTSNPNLYWYRQAAGRGLQLLFYSVGIGQISSEVPQNLSASRPQDRQFILSSKKLLLSDSGFYLCAWRRQDGVDIQYFGAGTRLSVL.

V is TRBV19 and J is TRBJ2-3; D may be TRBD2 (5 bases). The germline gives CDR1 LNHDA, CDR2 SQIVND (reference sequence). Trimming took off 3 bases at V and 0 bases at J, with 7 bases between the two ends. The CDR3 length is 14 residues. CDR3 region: CASSMTGSTDTQYF. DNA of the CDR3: TGTGCCAGTAGTATGACGGGGAGCACAGATACGCAGTATTTT.

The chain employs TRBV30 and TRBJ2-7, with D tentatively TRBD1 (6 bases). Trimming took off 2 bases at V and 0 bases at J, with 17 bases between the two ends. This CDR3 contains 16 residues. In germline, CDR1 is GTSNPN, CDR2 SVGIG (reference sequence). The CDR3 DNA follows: TGTGCCTGGAGTCCAATCCCGGACAGAGCCTCCTACGAGCAGTACTTC. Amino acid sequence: CAWSPIPDRASYEQYF.